The 5 T cell receptor beta chains in this list originate from one sample, sequenced in a study of T cells in Graves' hyperthyroidism and ophthalmopathy. The investigators amplified TCR beta CDR3 regions from RNA transcripts. Primed by the HTBI set, a first-round RT-PCR was run on the TCR CDR3. Via MiXCR, TCRdb re-called the multiplex PCR reads, giving one row per CDR3 protein. The sample carries about 610,000 distinct CDR3 sequences, roughly 14% recorded once. Sequences were obtained from blood. The receptors originated from a woman in her thirties or forties with Graves' ophthalmopathy.

This clonotype has ten or more counts. The rearrangement uses TRBV28 and TRBJ1-2, with TRBD1 identical over 7 bases. The CDR3 loop spans 13 amino acids. Germline V gene lookup returns CDR1 MDHEN and CDR2 SYDVKM. The ends lost 6 bases at V and 5 bases at J; junction bases unmatched: 6. The CDR3 region is CASSPGGWYGYTF. In nucleotides, the CDR3 is TGTGCCAGCAGCCCAGGGGGATGGTATGGCTACACCTTC.

The genes are TRBV7-3 and TRBJ1-1; perhaps TRBD1 as D (5 bases). The CDR3 covers 14 residues. V lost 5 bases and J 5 bases, leaving 15 bases between the germline ends. The germline CDR1 and CDR2 sequences are SGHTA and FQGTGA. CDR3 in amino acids: CASSPRGEGTEAFF. Written as DNA, the CDR3 is TGTGCCAGCAGCCCCCGTGGGGAGGGGACTGAAGCTTTCTTT.

This clonotype appeared a single time. The chain couples TRBV11-2 to TRBJ2-6; D is uncertain. CDR1 is SGHAT and CDR2 is FQNNGV in the germline V gene. The CDR3 covers 17 residues. Trimming took 5 bases from V and 1 from J, leaving 15 bases between them. CDR3 in DNA: TGTGCCAGCAGCGGCAAGTCGAGCCGATCTGGGGCCAACGTCCTGACTTTC. Translation gives CASSGKSSRSGANVLTF.

This clonotype was recorded many times. The chain couples TRBV12-3 or TRBV12-4 to TRBJ1-1; 7 bases agree with TRBD1. The junction had 5 bases not matched to a gene; V was cut back by 6 bases and J by 1 base. The CDR3 extends over 14 amino acids. The DNA of the CDR3 is TGTGCCAGCAGCCTGAGGGGGCAGAACACTGAAGCTTTCTTT. This translates into CASSLRGQNTEAFF.

This clonotype has a handful of counts. A much larger clone lies a single base off, so this may be a read error. The chain couples TRBV7-9 to TRBJ1-1; D perhaps matches TRBD1 (6 bases). CDR1 and CDR2 from the germline V gene are SEHNR and FQNEAQ (reference sequence). The CDR3 contains 14 residues. The CDR3 protein is CANSTSGVWTEAFF. CDR3 DNA sequence: TGTGCCAACAGCACCTCAGGGGTTTGGACTGAAGCTTTCTTT.